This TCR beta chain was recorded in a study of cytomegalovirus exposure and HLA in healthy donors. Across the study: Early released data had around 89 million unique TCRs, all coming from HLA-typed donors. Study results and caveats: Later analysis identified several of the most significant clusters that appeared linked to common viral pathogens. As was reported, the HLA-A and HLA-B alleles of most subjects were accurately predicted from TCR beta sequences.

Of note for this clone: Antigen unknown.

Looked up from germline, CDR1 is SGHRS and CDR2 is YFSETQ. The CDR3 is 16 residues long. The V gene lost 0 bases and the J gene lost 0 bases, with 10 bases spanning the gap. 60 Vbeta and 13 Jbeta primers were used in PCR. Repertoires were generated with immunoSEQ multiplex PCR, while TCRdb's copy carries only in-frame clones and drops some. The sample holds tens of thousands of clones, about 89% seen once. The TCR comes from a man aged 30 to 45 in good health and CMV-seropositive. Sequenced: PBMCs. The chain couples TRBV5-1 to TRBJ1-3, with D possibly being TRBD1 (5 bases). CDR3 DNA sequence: TGCGCCAGCAGCTTGGAACAGGCACGCTCTGGAAACACCATATATTTT. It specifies CASSLEQARSGNTIYF. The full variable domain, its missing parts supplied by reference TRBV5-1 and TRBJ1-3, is KAGVTQTPRYLIKTRGQQVTLSCSPISGHRSVSWYQQTPGQGLQFLFEYFSETQRNKGNFPGRFSGRQFSNSRSEMNVSTLELGDSALYLCASSLEQARSGNTIYFGEGSWLTVV.